These 6 T cell receptor beta chains share one sample of origin, sequenced in a study of T-cell reconstitution after alpha-beta-depleted transplantation in children. Preparing the TCRbeta library involved the use of unique molecular identifiers. Using its own MiXCR run on the PCR reads, TCRdb lists one record per CDR3 protein. The top ten hold about 5% of the sample, which has 750,000 to 950,000 distinct CDR3 sequences, about 16% seen once. The sequences come from PBMCs, mostly from graft donor cells, collected 360 days after TCRalphabeta/CD19-depleted stem cell transplant. The receptors shown here come from a male patient younger than 18 who had a stem cell transplant for acute lymphoblastic leukemia, so the T cells may come from the graft donor.

This clonotype was seen more than once but under ten times. The chain uses TRBV5-1 and TRBJ2-1, with D possibly being TRBD2 (5 bases). Trimming shortened V by 1 base and J by 7 bases, and 12 bases separated the two germline ends. There are 14 residues in the CDR3. Germline V gives CDR1 SGHRS, CDR2 YFSETQ. The CDR3 DNA reads TGCGCCAGCAGCTTGAAGGCTAGCCAAAATGAGCAGTTCTTC. It yields the protein CASSLKASQNEQFF. The whole variable domain, filled in from reference TRBV5-1 and TRBJ2-1, reads KAGVTQTPRYLIKTRGQQVTLSCSPISGHRSVSWYQQTPGQGLQFLFEYFSETQRNKGNFPGRFSGRQFSNSRSEMNVSTLELGDSALYLCASSLKASQNEQFFGPGTRLTVL.

This clonotype appeared a few times. The chain is built from TRBV5-1 and TRBJ2-3; 12 bases line up with TRBD2. CDR1 and CDR2 (germline): SGHRS, YFSETQ. This CDR3 comprises 16 residues. The junction had 3 bases not matched to a gene; V was cut back by 0 bases and J by 4 bases. CDR3 protein: CASSLVLAGGADTQYF. In DNA, the CDR3 is TGCGCCAGCAGCTTGGTTCTAGCGGGAGGGGCAGATACGCAGTATTTT.

This clonotype was picked up many times. The chain is built from TRBV24-1 and TRBJ1-4; the match to TRBD1 covers 9 bases. The ends lost 4 bases at V and 10 bases at J; junction bases unmatched: 9. The germline V gene encodes CDR1 KGHDR and CDR2 SFDVKD. The CDR3 totals 15 residues. This chain's CDR3 is CATSDSGTGKGKLFF. The CDR3 nucleotides are TGTGCCACCAGTGACTCCGGGACAGGGAAGGGAAAACTGTTTTTT.

This clonotype was seen more than once but under ten times. The V and J genes are TRBV12-3 or TRBV12-4 and TRBJ2-1; 7 bases are a match to TRBD2. Trimming removed 6 bases from V and 4 bases from J; junction bases left unmatched: 3. The CDR3 loop spans 13 amino acids. The CDR3, as DNA: TGTGCCAGCAGGCGGGAGTGGTACAATGAGCAGTTCTTC. This sequence encodes CASRREWYNEQFF.

In its sample, this clonotype was seen many times. The chain recombines TRBV4-2 with TRBJ2-7; perhaps TRBD2 as D (5 bases). The CDR3 runs to 16 residues. The germline V gene encodes CDR1 LGHNA and CDR2 YNFKEQ. Trimming cost V 0 bases and J 0 bases, with 12 bases left between them. The CDR3 nucleotides are TGTGCCAGCAGCCAAGATTTTGGACTTCCCTCCTACGAGCAGTACTTC. This codes for CASSQDFGLPSYEQYF.

In this sample, this clonotype turned up once. A much larger clonotype is one base distant, so this may be a read error. The V and J genes are TRBV9 and TRBJ2-7; 9 nucleotides align to TRBD1. V trimming: 7 bases; J trimming: 3 bases; junction bases outside the gene matches: 8. This CDR3 has 14 amino acids. Germline CDR1 and CDR2: SGDLS and YYNGEE. CDR3 DNA sequence: TGTGCCAGCGCTCCCGGGACAGGGATCTACGAGCAGTACTTC. It codes for CASAPGTGIYEQYF.